This T cell receptor (beta chain) was documented in a study of molecular identifiers for immune sequencing clone quantification. TCRdb ran MiXCR on the PCR reads and lists one entry per CDR3 protein. The sample holds some 590,000 distinct CDR3 sequences, roughly 23% seen once. Deletions cut 4 bases from V and 0 bases from J, with 10 bases between. This CDR3 comprises 15 residues. Germline V gene lookup returns CDR1 SGHVS and CDR2 FNYEAQ. Sorted naive CD8 T cells were those defined as CD8+CD4-CCR7+CD45RA+. This chain uses TRBV7-6 with TRBJ1-3; D ambiguous. The sequenced sample consisted of naive CD8+ T cells from blood, with Jurkat cell RNA spiked in. Subset denoted: FACS-sorted CD8+CD4-CCR7+CD45RA+ naive T cells. The TCR sequence derives from a human donor in good health. Some libraries in this study had Jurkat cell RNA spiked in. CDR3 amino acids: CASSSNPSSGNTIYF. DNA of the CDR3: TGTGCCAGCAGCTCCAACCCGAGCTCTGGAAACACCATATATTTT.